The present TCR beta chain was sequenced within a study of tumor-infiltrating lymphocytes in oesophageal squamous cell carcinoma. TCRdb used MiXCR to reprocess the PCR reads, holding one entry per CDR3 protein. Of 18,000 or so distinct CDR3 sequences in the sample, roughly 42% were seen once. CDR1 and CDR2 from the germline V gene are WSHSY and SAAADI. This CDR3 is built from 13 residues. The source material was esophageal tumor tissue. The clonotype comes from a male donor with esophageal squamous cell carcinoma. The V and J genes are TRBV10-2 and TRBJ2-1, with 7 bases fitting TRBD2. The J call may be mistaken, given a closer DNA end match to TRBJ2-5. As DNA, the CDR3 is TGCGCCAGCGGGAGGGATAGACAAGAGACCCAGTACTTC. Translating it yields CASGRDRQETQYF.